This TCR beta chain was profiled in a study of a mutant IDH1 vaccine in newly diagnosed glioma. As for this clone: Its specificity is not known.

Time point indicated: week 11, during vaccination. Alongside topical imiquimod, each dose of vaccine comprised 300 ug of mutant IDH1 20-mer peptide. Germline V gene lookup returns CDR1 GTSNPN and CDR2 SVGIG (reference sequence). V dropped 4 bases and J dropped 4; count of bases not matched to a gene: 5. This CDR3 is 13 amino acids long. The protocol was immunoSEQ multiplex PCR, while the TCRdb copy is restricted to in-frame clones and leaves out a portion. The table shows 100,000 to 120,000 clones, with roughly 88% occurring only once. The input for sequencing was PBMCs, taken from a glioma patient whose treatment included an IDH1 peptide vaccine. The sequence was collected from a woman aged 45-59 years with glioma. V and J are TRBV30 and TRBJ1-1; 8 bases fit TRBD1. The CDR3 nucleotides are TGTGCCTGGACAGGGGGCAGAAGCACTGAAGCTTTCTTT. Protein: CAWTGGRSTEAFF.